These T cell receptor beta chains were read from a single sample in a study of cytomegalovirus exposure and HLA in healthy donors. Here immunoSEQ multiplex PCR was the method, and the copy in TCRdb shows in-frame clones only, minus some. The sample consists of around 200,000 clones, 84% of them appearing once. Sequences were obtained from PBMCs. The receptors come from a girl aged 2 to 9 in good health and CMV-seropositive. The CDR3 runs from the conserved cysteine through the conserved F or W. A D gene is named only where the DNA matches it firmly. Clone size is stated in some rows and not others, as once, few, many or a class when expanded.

DNA: TGTGCCTGGAGTCGGCCTTGGACAGGGGGCCGAACCGGGGAGCTGTTTTTT
CDR3: CAWSRPWTGGRTGELFF
size: .
D: TRBD1
V: TRBV30
J: TRBJ2-2
length: 17

DNA: TGTGCCAGCTCTCAGACCGGGACAGGGAAGCCTGGGGCCAACGTCCTGACTTTC
CDR3: CASSQTGTGKPGANVLTF
size: .
D: TRBD1
V: TRBV2
J: TRBJ2-6
length: 18

DNA: TGTGCCAGTAGTATCAGGGGGACTGAAGCTTTCTTT
CDR3: CASSIRGTEAFF
size: .
D: TRBD1
V: TRBV19
J: TRBJ1-1
length: 12

DNA: TGTGCCAGCACTTCTGTCTACGAGCAGTACTTC
CDR3: CASTSVYEQYF
size: .
D: .
V: TRBV6-1
J: TRBJ2-7
length: 11

DNA: TGTGCCTGGACCCCCGGGTACACAGAGACCCAGTACTTC
CDR3: CAWTPGYTETQYF
size: .
D: .
V: TRBV30
J: TRBJ2-5
length: 13

DNA: TGTGCCAGCAGCGTGGCCGACAGGGGGCTTAATGGCTACACCTTC
CDR3: CASSVADRGLNGYTF
size: .
D: TRBD1
V: TRBV9
J: TRBJ1-2
length: 15

DNA: TGCGCCAGCAGCTTGGATCCGGGAACGGATCGTGGCTACACCTTC
CDR3: CASSLDPGTDRGYTF
size: few
D: .
V: TRBV5-1
J: TRBJ1-2
length: 15

DNA: TGCGCCAGCAGATCGGACTTGGGAGGGCATTCAGACTCACCCCTCCACTTT
CDR3: CASRSDLGGHSDSPLHF
size: once
D: .
V: TRBV10-1
J: TRBJ1-6
length: 17

DNA: TGTGCCAGCAGACAACAACATGAAGCTTTCTTT
CDR3: CASRQQHEAFF
size: .
D: .
V: TRBV6-5
J: TRBJ1-1
length: 11

DNA: TGTGCCAGCAGCAGACGACAGGGGGATCCTGGGGCCAACGTCCTGACTTTC
CDR3: CASSRRQGDPGANVLTF
size: once
D: TRBD1
V: TRBV14
J: TRBJ2-6
length: 17